A selection of T cell receptor beta chains follows, all from one sample in a study of response to subunit inactivated influenza vaccine. Using its own MiXCR run on the RT-PCR reads, TCRdb lists one record per CDR3 protein. Here the sample spans hundreds of thousands of distinct CDR3 sequences, 12% to 15% being singletons. This specimen was PBMCs from blood, taken less than 15 days before vaccination. These receptors were taken from a man in his fifties who received an inactivated influenza vaccine. CDR3s include the opening cysteine and the closing phenylalanine or tryptophan. The D gene is left open where the match is weak. Clone size, where shown, is once, few, many, or a class for clones that have expanded.

>TRBV5-6|TRBJ2-1|TRBD2|-
CASRPLAGVPPGFF
TGTGCCAGCAGACCACTAGCGGGGGTACCTCCAGGGTTCTTC
>TRBV10-3|TRBJ2-2|TRBD2|few
CAISPAGATGELFF
TGTGCCATCAGCCCAGCGGGAGCCACCGGGGAGCTGTTTTTT
>TRBV27|TRBJ2-3|TRBD2|few
CGSGRSADTQYF
TGTGGTAGCGGGAGATCGGCTGATACGCAGTATTTT
>TRBV11-2|TRBJ2-5|-|-
CASSFGQKETQYF
TGTGCCAGCAGCTTCGGACAGAAAGAGACCCAGTACTTC
>TRBV11-2|TRBJ2-1|-|-
CASSPSTAYNEQFF
TGTGCCAGCAGCCCTTCGACAGCATACAATGAGCAGTTCTTC
>TRBV2|TRBJ1-4|-|many
CASLWGLQGEKLFF
TGTGCCAGCTTGTGGGGGCTTCAGGGTGAAAAACTGTTTTTT
>TRBV12-3/TRBV12-4|TRBJ2-3|-|many
CASSSGGGFTDTQYF
TGTGCCAGCAGTTCCGGGGGAGGTTTCACAGATACGCAGTATTTT
>TRBV2|TRBJ1-3|-|-
CASRADGLPNTIYF
TGTGCCAGCAGGGCGGACGGCCTTCCGAACACCATATATTTT
>TRBV9|TRBJ2-1|-|few
CASSLGPVSGLYNEQFF
TGTGCCAGCAGCCTTGGGCCGGTTAGCGGCCTATACAATGAGCAGTTCTTC
>TRBV20-1|TRBJ1-4|-|few
CSARDRRVGLEKLFF
TGCAGTGCTAGAGATCGGAGGGTGGGGCTTGAAAAACTGTTTTTT
>TRBV7-8|TRBJ1-2|TRBD1|few
CASSLRDSNYGYTF
TGTGCCAGCAGCTTAAGGGACAGTAACTATGGCTACACCTTC
>TRBV7-8|TRBJ2-2|-|few
CASSGSPAPNTGELFF
TGTGCCAGCAGCGGATCCCCGGCTCCCAACACCGGGGAGCTGTTTTTT
>TRBV24-1|TRBJ2-1|-|-
CAISPAGNEQFF
TGTGCCATCTCGCCAGCGGGCAATGAGCAGTTCTTC
>TRBV12-3/TRBV12-4|TRBJ1-3|TRBD1|-
CASSYRGGNTIYF
TGTGCCAGCAGTTACAGGGGGGGAAACACCATATATTTT
>TRBV4-2|TRBJ2-1|-|few
CASSQDLSAYNEQFF
TGTGCCAGCAGCCAAGATCTCTCGGCCTACAATGAGCAGTTCTTC
>TRBV15|TRBJ2-2|TRBD1|-
CATIRDVYPGQANTGELFF
TGTGCCACCATCAGAGATGTATATCCGGGACAGGCGAACACCGGGGAGCTGTTTTTT
>TRBV9|TRBJ2-1|TRBD1|few
CASCTGGAGNEQFF
TGTGCCAGCTGTACAGGGGGCGCGGGGAATGAGCAGTTCTTC
>TRBV2|TRBJ2-7|-|-
CASQQVTYEQYF
TGTGCCAGCCAACAGGTAACCTACGAGCAGTACTTC
>TRBV6-5|TRBJ2-7|-|few
CASSYIGQSYEQYF
TGTGCCAGCAGTTATATCGGACAGTCCTACGAGCAGTACTTC
>TRBV6-5|TRBJ2-3|TRBD2|few
CASSYSPGSGFSTDTQYF
TGTGCCAGCAGTTACTCCCCGGGTAGCGGGTTTTCCACAGATACGCAGTATTTT
>TRBV20-1|TRBJ2-3|TRBD2|few
CSAASGWTDTQYF
TGCAGTGCTGCTAGCGGGTGGACAGATACGCAGTATTTT
>TRBV20-1|TRBJ2-7|-|-
CSASPTGRYSYEQYF
TGCAGTGCTAGCCCCACAGGACGCTACTCCTACGAGCAGTACTTC
>TRBV5-1|TRBJ1-5|-|few
CASSLLGEEPQHF
TGCGCCAGCAGCTTGTTAGGGGAGGAGCCCCAGCATTTT
>TRBV5-6|TRBJ2-1|TRBD2|-
CASSLVASGRYEQFF
TGTGCCAGCAGCTTGGTTGCTAGCGGGAGATATGAGCAGTTCTTC
>TRBV6-2/TRBV6-3|TRBJ2-1|-|many
CASSLTASNNEQFF
TGTGCCAGCAGTCTTACGGCAAGTAACAATGAGCAGTTCTTC
>TRBV29-1|TRBJ2-1|-|-
CSVEGPSSYNEQFF
TGCAGCGTTGAAGGGCCTAGCTCCTACAATGAGCAGTTCTTC
>TRBV4-3|TRBJ2-1|TRBD2|few
CASSRRASGGAYNEQFF
TGCGCCAGCAGCCGGCGAGCTAGCGGGGGGGCTTACAATGAGCAGTTCTTC
>TRBV29-1|TRBJ2-7|TRBD2|-
CSVLSSGRAYEQYF
TGCAGCGTTCTGTCTAGCGGGAGGGCCTACGAGCAGTACTTC